A single sample gave rise to the 13 T cell receptor beta chains below, sequenced in a study of T cell repertoires in cytomegalovirus infection (dated 2019 in TCRdb). Data came from an Illumina HiSeq 1500. TCRdb reworked the public reads: Q25 trimming with fastp, MiXCR clone assembly, productive beta chains retained. For every CDR3 protein sequence, its rows merge into one entry that carries the most common genes and DNA. Within this sample are about 190,000 distinct CDR3 sequences, with approximately 30% of them counted one time only. In total, the top ten clones hold approximately 31% of the sample. The specimen sequenced was PBMCs. These receptors were taken from a human donor in good health (CMV status not recorded). Some clones in this sample may be carry-over from other donors' samples.

The chain has TRBV5-1 and TRBJ2-2, with 7 bases that match TRBD1. The CDR3 length is 15 residues. The ends lost 3 bases at V and 3 bases at J; junction bases unmatched: 5. Germline V lookup: CDR1 SGHRS, CDR2 YFSETQ. CDR3 in DNA: TGCGCCAGCAGCTCGGGACAGCAATACACCGGGGAGCTGTTTTTT. It translates to CASSSGQQYTGELFF.

The rearrangement uses TRBV6-1 and TRBJ2-7, with D unclear. The germline V and J ends were trimmed by 1 base and 4 bases, with 17 bases remaining between them. Germline V gene lookup returns CDR1 MNHNS and CDR2 SASEGT. CDR3 size: 16 residues. CDR3 sequence (DNA): TGTGCCAGCAGTGAAGGTTCGCGGCGTGCTCGATACGAGCAGTACTTC. Its translation is CASSEGSRRARYEQYF.

This clonotype was observed a handful of times. V and J are TRBV19 and TRBJ1-5; D gene uncertain. There are 13 residues in the CDR3. With 4 bases removed from V and 5 bases from J, the gap between germline ends came to 9 bases. Germline CDR1 reads LNHDA; CDR2 reads SQIVND (reference sequence). The CDR3 region is CASSRPDDQPQHF. The CDR3 DNA sequence: TGTGCCAGTAGTAGACCAGATGATCAGCCCCAGCATTTT.

In this sample, this clonotype turned up many times. The chain has TRBV7-2 and TRBJ1-5, with D perhaps matching TRBD1 (6 bases). CDR1 and CDR2 (germline): SGHTA, FQGNSA. CDR3 length equals 15 residues. V lost 2 bases to trimming and J lost 0 bases, with 8 bases between them. CDR3 in DNA: TGTGCCAGCAGCTTAACAGGGCATAGCAATCAGCCCCAGCATTTT. Translating gives CASSLTGHSNQPQHF.

The table lists this clonotype with a few counts. The V call is TRBV20-1, the J call TRBJ1-3, with unresolved D. The CDR3 length is 12 residues. CDR1 is DFQATT and CDR2 is SNEGSKA in the germline V gene (reference sequence). Deletions cut 3 bases from V and 8 bases from J, with 11 bases between. This CDR3 reads CSARRTVDTIYF. In DNA, the CDR3 is TGCAGTGCTAGGCGGACGGTGGACACCATATATTTT.

The table lists this clonotype with a count of one. A read error may be the cause here, since a much bigger clone is one base away. The V call is TRBV7-3, the J call TRBJ2-1; weak D call: TRBD2 (5 bases). CDR1 SGHTA and CDR2 FQGTGA come from the germline V gene. The CDR3 has 13 amino acids. This chain's CDR3 is CASSLGRANEHFF. The CDR3 DNA reads as TGTGCCAGCAGCTTAGGGCGGGCCAATGAGCATTTCTTC.

The rearrangement joins TRBV14 to TRBJ2-5; the D gene is possibly TRBD2 (5 bases). The V and J ends lost 0 bases and 2 bases respectively, with 10 bases between them. This CDR3 contains 15 residues. Germline V gene data show CDR1 as SGHDN and CDR2 as FVKESK. The CDR3 loop reads CASSQDQRLQETQYF. DNA of the CDR3: TGTGCCAGCAGCCAAGATCAGCGGCTTCAAGAGACCCAGTACTTC.

The rearrangement links TRBV28 to TRBJ2-3; no definite D call. The length of the CDR3 is 14 residues. The V end was cut by 6 bases, the J end by 4 bases, with 14 bases between. Germline V gene sequence: CDR1 MDHEN, CDR2 SYDVKM. CDR3 protein: CASRMTFKADTQYF. The CDR3 region has the DNA TGTGCCAGCAGGATGACTTTCAAGGCAGATACGCAGTATTTT.

There are many counts of this clonotype. V and J are TRBV7-2 and TRBJ2-5; 9 bases match TRBD2. CDR1 is SGHTA and CDR2 is FQGNSA in the germline V gene. Germline trimming cut 1 base from V and 5 bases from J; bases unmatched to any gene: 11. The CDR3 has 17 amino acids. The CDR3 bases are TGTGCCAGCAGCTTAGGGCTAGCGGGACTCTTTGGGGAGACCCAGTACTTC. Translating gives CASSLGLAGLFGETQYF.

This clonotype was recorded a few times. The gene calls are TRBV5-1 and TRBJ2-4; D assignment may be TRBD1 or TRBD2 (6 bases each). The CDR3 length is 13 residues. The ends were cut back, 9 bases at V and 15 bases at J, with 25 bases in the middle. Germline lookup yields CDR1 SGHRS and CDR2 YFSETQ. CDR3 protein: CATEPLGLRGRYF. The CDR3 nucleotides read TGCGCCACCGAGCCCCTCGGTCTCCGGGGGCGGTACTTC.

The chain recombines TRBV7-2 with TRBJ2-1; 7 nucleotides match TRBD1. The germline CDR1 and CDR2 sequences are SGHTA and FQGNSA. CDR3 size: 15 residues. V dropped 5 bases and J dropped 0; count of bases not matched to a gene: 4. CDR3 DNA: TGTGCCAGCAGCCCGGGACAGCTCTCCTACAATGAGCAGTTCTTC. Translating it yields CASSPGQLSYNEQFF.

In this sample, this clonotype turned up many times. This sequence joins TRBV7-2 and TRBJ2-1; D tentatively fits TRBD1 or TRBD2 (5 bases each). The germline V and J ends were trimmed by 6 bases and 13 bases, with 22 bases remaining between them. In germline, CDR1 is SGHTA, CDR2 FQGNSA. This CDR3 has 14 residues. The CDR3 sequence: CASSKSAGWDGQFF. For the CDR3, the DNA is TGTGCCAGCAGTAAATCGGCCGGGTGGGACGGCCAGTTCTTC.

Many counts were recorded for this clonotype. The rearrangement joins TRBV7-2 to TRBJ1-1; 7 positions match TRBD1. Germline V gives CDR1 SGHTA, CDR2 FQGNSA. The V gene end was trimmed by 5 bases and the J gene end by 0 bases; junction bases not matched to a gene: 6. The CDR3 length is 15 residues. CDR3 nucleotide sequence: TGTGCCAGCAGCCGACAGGGCGGAATGAACACTGAAGCTTTCTTT. This sequence encodes CASSRQGGMNTEAFF.